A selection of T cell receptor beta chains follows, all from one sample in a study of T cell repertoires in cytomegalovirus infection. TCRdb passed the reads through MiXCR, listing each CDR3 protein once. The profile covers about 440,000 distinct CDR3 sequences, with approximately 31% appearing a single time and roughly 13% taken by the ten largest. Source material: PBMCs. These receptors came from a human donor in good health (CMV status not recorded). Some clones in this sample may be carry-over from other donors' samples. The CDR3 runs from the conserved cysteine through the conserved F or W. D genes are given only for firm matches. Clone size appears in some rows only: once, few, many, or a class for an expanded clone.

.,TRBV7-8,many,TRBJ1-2,TGTGCCAGCAGCTTAGGTGGGAGGGCGCTAGCTCGTGGCTACACCTTC,CASSLGGRALARGYTF
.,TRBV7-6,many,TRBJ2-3,TGTGCCAGCAGCTTAGAAGGTTACATCACAGATACGCAGTATTTT,CASSLEGYITDTQYF
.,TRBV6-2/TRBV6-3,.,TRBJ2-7,TGTGCCAGCAGTTTTGCGAGCGGCGGCGAGCAGTACTTC,CASSFASGGEQYF
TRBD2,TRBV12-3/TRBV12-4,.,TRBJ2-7,TGTGCCAGCACCCTAAGCGGGGGGACCTACGAGCAGTACTTC,CASTLSGGTYEQYF
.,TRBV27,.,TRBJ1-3,TGTGCCAGCAGTTTAAGGGCTCCCCCTGGAAACACCATATATTTT,CASSLRAPPGNTIYF
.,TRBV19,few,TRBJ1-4,TGTGCCAGTAGCCGACAAATCCTCTTAGGGCACTATGGGGAAAAACTGTTTTTT,CASSRQILLGHYGEKLFF
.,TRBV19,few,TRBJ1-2,TGTGCCAGTAGCAGATGGGGAGGGAATGGCTACACCTTC,CASSRWGGNGYTF
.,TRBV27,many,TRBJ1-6,TGTGCCAGCAGTTTGGGGGGCACGAGTTCACCCCTCCACTTT,CASSLGGTSSPLHF
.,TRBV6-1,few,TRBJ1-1,TGTGCCAGCAGTGATATCCTGAACACTGAAGCTTTCTTT,CASSDILNTEAFF
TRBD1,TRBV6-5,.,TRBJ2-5,TGTGCCAGCAGCGATGCCGGGACAGGGGGCGAAGAGACCCAGTACTTC,CASSDAGTGGEETQYF
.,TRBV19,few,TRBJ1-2,TGTGCCAGTAGTATCCGGACATCCTCTAACTATGGCTACACCTTC,CASSIRTSSNYGYTF
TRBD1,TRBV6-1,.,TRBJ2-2,TGTGCCAGCAGGGACAGGGGCGCCACCGGGGAGCTGTTTTTT,CASRDRGATGELFF
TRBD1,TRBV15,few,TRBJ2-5,TGTGCCACCAGCAGAGATCCTAACGGGGTACAGGGGAAAGGGGAGACCCAGTACTTC,CATSRDPNGVQGKGETQYF
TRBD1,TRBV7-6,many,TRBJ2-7,TGTGCCAGCAGCTTAGGCGGGACAGGGAGCTCCTACGAGCAGTACTTC,CASSLGGTGSSYEQYF
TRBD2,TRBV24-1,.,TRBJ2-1,TGTGCCACCAGTGCTTACGTCGGACTAGCGGGGGCCAATGAGCAGTTCTTC,CATSAYVGLAGANEQFF
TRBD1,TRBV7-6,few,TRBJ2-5,TGTGCCAGCAGCGTCGGACAGGGGGAGGAGGGCCAAGAGACCCAGTACTTC,CASSVGQGEEGQETQYF
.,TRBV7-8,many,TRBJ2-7,TGTGCCAGCAGCTTAGGGAGGACAATGAGCTCCTACGAGCAGTACTTC,CASSLGRTMSSYEQYF
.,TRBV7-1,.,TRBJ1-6,TGTGCCAGCAGCTTGTTGAATTCACCCCCCCACTTT,CASSLLNSPPHF
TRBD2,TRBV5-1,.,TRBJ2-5,TGCGCCAGCAGTTCCCCTCGGCCTGTTACTAGCGGGGGGGCCTGGACCCAGTACTTC,CASSSPRPVTSGGAWTQYF
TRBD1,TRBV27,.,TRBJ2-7,TGTGCCAGCAGTACACGGACAGGGGGCCACGAGCAGTACTTC,CASSTRTGGHEQYF
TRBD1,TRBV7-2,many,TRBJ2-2,TGTGCCAGCAGCTTAGACGGGACAGGGAACACCGGGGAGCTGTTTTTT,CASSLDGTGNTGELFF
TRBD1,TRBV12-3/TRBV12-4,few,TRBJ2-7,TGTGCCAGCAGTGAAACAGGGGTCGAGCAGTACTTC,CASSETGVEQYF
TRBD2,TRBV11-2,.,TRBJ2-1,TGTGCCAGCGACTCTAGCGGGGGGGCCAATGAGCAGTTCTTC,CASDSSGGANEQFF
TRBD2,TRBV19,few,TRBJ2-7,TGTGCCAGTAGTATAGCCGGGCTAGCGGGGATCTACGAGCAGTACTTC,CASSIAGLAGIYEQYF
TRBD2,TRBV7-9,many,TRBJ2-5,TGTGCCAGCAGCCGACCCCCCAGCGGGGGTCAGGAGACCCAGTACTTC,CASSRPPSGGQETQYF
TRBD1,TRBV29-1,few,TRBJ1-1,TGCAGCGTGCCCGGGACAGGGGAAGGTACTGAAGCTTTCTTT,CSVPGTGEGTEAFF
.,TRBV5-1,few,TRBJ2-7,TGCGCCAGCAGCTTGGATGTCGCTGGCCCCCGGTCGTCCGAGCAGTACTTC,CASSLDVAGPRSSEQYF
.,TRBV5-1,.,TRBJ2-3,TGCGCCAGCAGCTTGCGGTACATCACAGATACGCAGTATTTT,CASSLRYITDTQYF
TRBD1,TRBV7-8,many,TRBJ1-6,TGTGCCAGCAGCCCGATCTCCCGGGACAGCGGTCTAACCCACTTT,CASSPISRDSGLTHF
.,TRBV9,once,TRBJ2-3,TGTGCCAGCAGCGTAGGGGCTTTGTCAGATACGCAGTATTTT,CASSVGALSDTQYF
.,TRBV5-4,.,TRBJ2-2,TGTGCCAGCAGTATAGGACCCGACCTAAACACCGGGGAGCTGTTTTTT,CASSIGPDLNTGELFF
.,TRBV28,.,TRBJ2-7,TGTGCCAGCAGCAACGGCGGCTGGAGGAACGAGCAGTACTTC,CASSNGGWRNEQYF
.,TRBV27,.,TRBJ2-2,TGTGCCAGCGGGACTCTCGGGACCGGGGAGCTGTTTTTT,CASGTLGTGELFF
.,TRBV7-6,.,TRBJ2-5,TGTGCCATCAGCCCCAGTGGATCCAAAGAGACCCAGTCCTTC,CAISPSGSKETQSF
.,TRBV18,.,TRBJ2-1,TGTGCCAGCTCAACCCCGCCTACCGGTGGGAATGAGCAGTTCTTC,CASSTPPTGGNEQFF
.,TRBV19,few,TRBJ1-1,TGTGCCAGTAGTCCCCGACCGCTGTTGAACACTGAAGCTTTCTTT,CASSPRPLLNTEAFF
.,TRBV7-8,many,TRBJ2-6,TGTGCCAGCAGCTTCGGGGTGGGGGGCAGCTCTGGGGCCAACGTCCTGACTTTC,CASSFGVGGSSGANVLTF
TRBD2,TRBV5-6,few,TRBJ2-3,TGTGCCAGCAGCTTGATGCCAGCGGGGGGGCCGGATACGCAGTATTTT,CASSLMPAGGPDTQYF
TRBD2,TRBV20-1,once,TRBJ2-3,TGCAGCCTCCAAGGTAGTTTAGCGGGGGGGCCGTTGACAGATACGCAGTATTTT,CSLQGSLAGGPLTDTQYF
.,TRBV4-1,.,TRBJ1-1,TGTGCCAGCAGACTAACAGGGTTGGAAGCTTTCTTT,CASRLTGLEAFF
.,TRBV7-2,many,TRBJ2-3,TGTGCCAGCAGCTTAGGAGGGATAGATACGCAGTATTTT,CASSLGGIDTQYF
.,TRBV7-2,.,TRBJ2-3,TGTGCCAGCAGCTTAACTCCCACAGATACGCAGTATTTT,CASSLTPTDTQYF
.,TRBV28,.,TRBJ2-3,TGTGCCAGCAGTTTTTCGTTGGGCAGCACAGATACGCAGTATTTT,CASSFSLGSTDTQYF
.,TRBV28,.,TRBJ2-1,TGTGCCAGCAGTTTATGGGGCAGGGGCTCCAATGAGCAGTTCTTC,CASSLWGRGSNEQFF
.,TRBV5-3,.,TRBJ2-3,TGTGCCAGCAGCCGAAACACATCGCCGGATACGCAGTATTTT,CASSRNTSPDTQYF
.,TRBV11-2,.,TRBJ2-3,TGTGCCAGCAGCTTAGAACTAGCCCTTAGCACAGATACGCAGTATTTT,CASSLELALSTDTQYF
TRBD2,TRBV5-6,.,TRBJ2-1,TGTGCCAGCAGCCATGGACTAGCGCAGGTGCCCTGGGACAATGAGCAGTTCTTC,CASSHGLAQVPWDNEQFF
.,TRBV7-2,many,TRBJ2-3,TGTGCCAGCAGCTTAGACGTAACAGCCACAGATACGCAGTATTTT,CASSLDVTATDTQYF